The source of this TCR beta chain is a study of cytomegalovirus exposure and HLA in healthy donors. J lost 4 bases, V lost 3 bases, and 3 bases had no gene match. CDR1 and CDR2 (germline): SGHTA, FQGNSA. The CDR3 has 14 residues. The primer mix had 60 Vbeta and 13 Jbeta primers. Assay used: immunoSEQ multiplex PCR; TCRdb lists only in-frame clones, some missing. The specimen's table records over 80,000 clones. The clonotype was recovered from a girl aged 5-17 years in good health and CMV-seropositive. This chain uses TRBV7-2 with TRBJ1-3, with 7 nucleotides matching TRBD1. Sequencing used PBMCs. CDR3 nucleotide sequence: TGTGCCAGCAGCTTCCCGACAGGGGGAAACACCATATATTTT. It codes for CASSFPTGGNTIYF.